This T cell receptor (beta chain) was recovered during a study of blood T cell repertoires in COVID-19. Study background: Samples taken during acute and convalescent COVID-19 were collected in the United States, Italy and Spain. Sample material is recorded as cDNA or gDNA derived from T cells, B-cell-depleted T cells, or PBMCs.

Germline CDR1 reads LNHDA; CDR2 reads SQIVND (reference sequence). The CDR3 is made up of 16 amino acids. V was clipped by 1 base and J by 2 bases, with 12 bases between them. A Seattle source enrolled patients during active infection and followed them longitudinally. Profiling relied on immunoSEQ multiplex PCR, and the TCRdb table lists in-frame clones only, not all of them. The table has 250,000 to 350,000 clones, around 90% seen once. The sequence derives from a woman in her 50s with COVID-19, enrolled during active disease. Sequencing used peripheral blood. The chain combines TRBV19 with TRBJ1-5; tentatively, D is TRBD1 (6 bases). CDR3 amino acids: CASSIVKGDGNQPQHF. CDR3 coding DNA: TGTGCCAGTAGTATAGTGAAGGGGGACGGCAATCAGCCCCAGCATTTT.